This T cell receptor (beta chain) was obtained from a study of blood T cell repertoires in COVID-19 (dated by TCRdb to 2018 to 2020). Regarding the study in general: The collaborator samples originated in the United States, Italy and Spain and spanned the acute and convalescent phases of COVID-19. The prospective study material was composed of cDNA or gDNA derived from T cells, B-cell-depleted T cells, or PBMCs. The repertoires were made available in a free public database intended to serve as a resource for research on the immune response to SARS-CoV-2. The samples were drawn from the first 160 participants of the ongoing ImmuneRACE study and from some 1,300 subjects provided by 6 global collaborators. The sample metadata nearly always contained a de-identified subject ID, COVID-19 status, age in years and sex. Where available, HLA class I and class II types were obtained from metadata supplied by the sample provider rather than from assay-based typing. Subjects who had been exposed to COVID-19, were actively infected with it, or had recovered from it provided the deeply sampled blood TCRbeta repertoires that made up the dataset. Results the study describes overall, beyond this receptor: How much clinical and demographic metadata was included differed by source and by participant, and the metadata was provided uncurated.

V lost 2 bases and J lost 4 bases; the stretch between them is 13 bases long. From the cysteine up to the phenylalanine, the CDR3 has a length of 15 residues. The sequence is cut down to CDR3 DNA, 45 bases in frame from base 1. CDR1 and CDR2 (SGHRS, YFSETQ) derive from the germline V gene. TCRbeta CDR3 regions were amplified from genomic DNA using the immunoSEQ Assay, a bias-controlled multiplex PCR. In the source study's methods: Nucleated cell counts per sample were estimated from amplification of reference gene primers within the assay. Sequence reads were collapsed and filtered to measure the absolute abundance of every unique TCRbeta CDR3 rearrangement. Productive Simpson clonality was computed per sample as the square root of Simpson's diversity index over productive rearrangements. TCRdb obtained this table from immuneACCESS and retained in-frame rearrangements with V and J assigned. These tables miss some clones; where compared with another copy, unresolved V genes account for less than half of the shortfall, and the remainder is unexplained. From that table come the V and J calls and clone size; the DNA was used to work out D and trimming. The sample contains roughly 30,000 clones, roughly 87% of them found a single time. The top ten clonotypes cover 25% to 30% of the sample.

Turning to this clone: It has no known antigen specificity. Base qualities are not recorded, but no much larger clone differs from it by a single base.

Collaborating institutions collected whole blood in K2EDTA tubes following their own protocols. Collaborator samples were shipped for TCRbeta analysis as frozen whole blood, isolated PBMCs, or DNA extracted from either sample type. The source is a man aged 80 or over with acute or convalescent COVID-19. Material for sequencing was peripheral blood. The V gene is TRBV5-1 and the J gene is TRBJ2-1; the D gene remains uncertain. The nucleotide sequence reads TGCGCCAGCAGCTTTTCCGGCTTCGGGTACAATGAGCAGTTCTTC. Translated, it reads CASSFSGFGYNEQFF. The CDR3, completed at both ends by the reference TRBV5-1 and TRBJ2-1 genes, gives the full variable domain KAGVTQTPRYLIKTRGQQVTLSCSPISGHRSVSWYQQTPGQGLQFLFEYFSETQRNKGNFPGRFSGRQFSNSRSEMNVSTLELGDSALYLCASSFSGFGYNEQFFGPGTRLTVL.